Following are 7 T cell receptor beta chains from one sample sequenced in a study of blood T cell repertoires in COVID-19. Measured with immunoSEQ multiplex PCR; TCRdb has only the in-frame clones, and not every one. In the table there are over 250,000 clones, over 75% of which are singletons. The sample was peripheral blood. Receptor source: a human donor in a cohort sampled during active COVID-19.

Written as DNA, the CDR3 is TGCACCAGCAGCCAACCGGGACTACTCCAGTATTTT. Translation: CTSSQPGLLQYF. The chain couples TRBV1 to TRBJ2-3; TRBD2 is the table's D call and was not checked against the DNA. TRBV1 constitutes a pseudogene. This CDR3 region has 12 residues.

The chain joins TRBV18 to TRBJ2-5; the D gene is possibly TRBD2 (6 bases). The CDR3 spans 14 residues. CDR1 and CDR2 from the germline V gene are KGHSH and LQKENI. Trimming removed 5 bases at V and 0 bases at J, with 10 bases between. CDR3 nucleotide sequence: TGTGCCAGCTCAATGGGCGGGGACCAAGAGACCCAGTACTTC. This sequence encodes CASSMGGDQETQYF.

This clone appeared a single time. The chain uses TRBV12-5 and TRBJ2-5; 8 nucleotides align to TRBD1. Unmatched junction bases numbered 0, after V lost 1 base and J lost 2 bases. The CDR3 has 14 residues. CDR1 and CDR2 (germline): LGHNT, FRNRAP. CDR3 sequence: CASGLGTGQETQYF. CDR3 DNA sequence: TGTGCTAGTGGTTTGGGGACAGGGCAAGAGACCCAGTACTTC.

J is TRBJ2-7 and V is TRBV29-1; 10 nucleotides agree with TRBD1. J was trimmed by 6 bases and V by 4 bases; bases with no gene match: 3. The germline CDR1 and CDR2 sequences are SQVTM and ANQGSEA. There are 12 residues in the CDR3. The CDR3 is CSVGQGAGEQYF. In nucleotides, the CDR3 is TGCAGCGTTGGACAGGGGGCGGGCGAGCAGTACTTC.

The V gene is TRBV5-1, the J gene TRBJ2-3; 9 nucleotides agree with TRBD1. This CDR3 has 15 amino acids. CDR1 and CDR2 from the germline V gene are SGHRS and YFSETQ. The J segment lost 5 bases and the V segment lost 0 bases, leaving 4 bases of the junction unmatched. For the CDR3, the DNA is TGCGCCAGCAGCTTGGGGGACAGGGTAGGAGATACGCAGTATTTT. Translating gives CASSLGDRVGDTQYF. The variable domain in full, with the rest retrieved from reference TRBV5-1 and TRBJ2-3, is KAGVTQTPRYLIKTRGQQVTLSCSPISGHRSVSWYQQTPGQGLQFLFEYFSETQRNKGNFPGRFSGRQFSNSRSEMNVSTLELGDSALYLCASSLGDRVGDTQYFGPGTRLTVL.

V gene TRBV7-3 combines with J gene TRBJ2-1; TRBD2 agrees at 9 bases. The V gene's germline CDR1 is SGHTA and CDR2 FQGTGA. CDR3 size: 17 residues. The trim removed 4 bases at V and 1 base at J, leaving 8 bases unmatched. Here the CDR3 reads CASSSGAGGLSYNEQFF. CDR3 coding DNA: TGTGCCAGCAGCTCTGGAGCGGGAGGTCTTTCCTACAATGAGCAGTTCTTC.

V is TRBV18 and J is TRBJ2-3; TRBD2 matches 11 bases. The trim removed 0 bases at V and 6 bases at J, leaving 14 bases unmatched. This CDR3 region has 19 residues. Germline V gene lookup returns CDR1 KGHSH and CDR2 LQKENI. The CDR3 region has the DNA TGTGCCAGCTCACCACCGGGGAGAACTAGCGGGAGCCCTACGGATACGCAGTATTTT. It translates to CASSPPGRTSGSPTDTQYF.